The rows below give T cell receptor beta chains drawn from one sample of a study of blood T cell repertoires in COVID-19. TCRdb's table, derived via immunoSEQ multiplex PCR, lists solely in-frame clones and lacks some. The sample lists around 150,000 clones, 65% to 85% seen once, with approximately 5% in the top ten. Sequenced input: peripheral blood. The origin of the receptors is a woman aged 45-59 years with acute or convalescent COVID-19. Both conserved end residues are part of each CDR3. Fields, in order: J gene, clone size, D gene, V gene, CDR3 DNA, CDR3 protein. The D gene is left open where the match is weak. Clone size is not always given. Where it is, it says once, few, many or a class for expanded clones.

j_call: TRBJ1-2
clone_size: few
d_call: TRBD1
v_call: TRBV29-1
cdr3_nt: TGCAGCGGACTGACAGGGGGTGGCTACACCTTC
cdr3_aa: CSGLTGGGYTF

j_call: TRBJ2-6
clone_size: -
d_call: TRBD1
v_call: TRBV10-3
cdr3_nt: TGTGCCACCACCGGGACAGGAGTCCCTGGGGCCAACGTCCTGACTTTC
cdr3_aa: CATTGTGVPGANVLTF

j_call: TRBJ2-7
clone_size: -
d_call: TRBD1
v_call: TRBV27
cdr3_nt: TGTGCCAGCACTCGGACAGGGATGGGCGAGCAGTACTTC
cdr3_aa: CASTRTGMGEQYF

j_call: TRBJ2-7
clone_size: few
d_call: TRBD1
v_call: TRBV6-1
cdr3_nt: TGTGCCAGCAGTGAAGCTGGGACAGCCCGAACCGAGCAGTACTTC
cdr3_aa: CASSEAGTARTEQYF

j_call: TRBJ2-2
clone_size: -
d_call: TRBD2
v_call: TRBV5-5
cdr3_nt: TGTGCCAGCTTCTTCGGACTAGCGGGGACCGGGGAGCTGTTTTTT
cdr3_aa: CASFFGLAGTGELFF

j_call: TRBJ1-5
clone_size: -
d_call: -
v_call: TRBV20-1
cdr3_nt: TGCAGTGCGGAGGGAGTTCAGCCCCAGCATTTT
cdr3_aa: CSAEGVQPQHF

j_call: TRBJ2-3
clone_size: once
d_call: -
v_call: TRBV7-9
cdr3_nt: TGTGCCAGCAGCGACAGGACTAGGGGGGAAGGGGATACGCAGTATTTT
cdr3_aa: CASSDRTRGEGDTQYF

j_call: TRBJ2-5
clone_size: -
d_call: TRBD2
v_call: TRBV7-6
cdr3_nt: TGTGCCAGCAGCTTGTGGGGGGGAGGGATGGACACCCAGTACTTC
cdr3_aa: CASSLWGGGMDTQYF

j_call: TRBJ1-2
clone_size: -
d_call: -
v_call: TRBV12-3/TRBV12-4
cdr3_nt: TGTGCCAGCAGCGTTAACTATGGCTACACCTTC
cdr3_aa: CASSVNYGYTF

j_call: TRBJ2-7
clone_size: -
d_call: -
v_call: TRBV12-3/TRBV12-4
cdr3_nt: TGTGCCAGCAGTTTCGGGACATGGCGCGAGCAGTACTTC
cdr3_aa: CASSFGTWREQYF

j_call: TRBJ1-4
clone_size: -
d_call: -
v_call: TRBV14
cdr3_nt: TGTGCCAGCAGCCAAAATCAGGGTACTGAAAAACTGTTTTTT
cdr3_aa: CASSQNQGTEKLFF

j_call: TRBJ2-7
clone_size: -
d_call: -
v_call: TRBV7-9
cdr3_nt: TGTGCCAGCAGCTCGACAGTTTTCGAGCAGTACTTC
cdr3_aa: CASSSTVFEQYF

j_call: TRBJ2-7
clone_size: once
d_call: -
v_call: TRBV20-1
cdr3_nt: TGCAGTGCTAGTTCACAAACGGACTCCGCCTACGAGCAGTACTTC
cdr3_aa: CSASSQTDSAYEQYF

j_call: TRBJ2-7
clone_size: once
d_call: -
v_call: TRBV3-1/TRBV3-2
cdr3_nt: TGTGCCAGTTCACAGCTCTCCTACGAGCAGTACTTC
cdr3_aa: CASSQLSYEQYF

j_call: TRBJ1-6
clone_size: -
d_call: TRBD1
v_call: TRBV6-2/TRBV6-3
cdr3_nt: TGTGCCAGCAGTTACTCTCCTAGACAGGGATCTTCATCCCTCCACTTT
cdr3_aa: CASSYSPRQGSSSLHF

j_call: TRBJ1-1
clone_size: -
d_call: TRBD1
v_call: TRBV30
cdr3_nt: TGTGCCTGGGGGCGGACAGGGGGTGAAGCTTTCTTT
cdr3_aa: CAWGRTGGEAFF

j_call: TRBJ1-2
clone_size: -
d_call: TRBD1
v_call: TRBV19
cdr3_nt: TGTGCCAGTAGTTCACAGGGGGCTAACTATGGCTACACCTTC
cdr3_aa: CASSSQGANYGYTF

j_call: TRBJ2-1
clone_size: -
d_call: TRBD2
v_call: TRBV3-1/TRBV3-2
cdr3_nt: TGTGCCAGCAGCCTGCGGGGGATCAACAATGAGCAGTTCTTC
cdr3_aa: CASSLRGINNEQFF

j_call: TRBJ1-6
clone_size: -
d_call: TRBD1
v_call: TRBV13
cdr3_nt: TGTGCCAGCAGCTTCGGGGGACAGGGGAATAATTCACCCCTCCACTTT
cdr3_aa: CASSFGGQGNNSPLHF

j_call: TRBJ1-5
clone_size: -
d_call: TRBD1
v_call: TRBV19
cdr3_nt: TGTGCTAGACCGGCAGGGGGGAGGTGCAATCAGCCCCAGCATTTT
cdr3_aa: CARPAGGRCNQPQHF

j_call: TRBJ1-6
clone_size: -
d_call: -
v_call: TRBV16
cdr3_nt: TGTGCCAGCAGTCGACGCCCTGAGACAGAGAATAATTCACCCCTCCACTTT
cdr3_aa: CASSRRPETENNSPLHF

j_call: TRBJ1-4
clone_size: -
d_call: -
v_call: TRBV6-6
cdr3_nt: TGTGCCAGCACAAACATCGGAGGGGATGAAAAACTGTTTTTT
cdr3_aa: CASTNIGGDEKLFF

j_call: TRBJ2-7
clone_size: -
d_call: TRBD1
v_call: TRBV27
cdr3_nt: TGTGCCAGCAGCTTAGGACAGGGAAGGACCTACGAGCAGTACTTC
cdr3_aa: CASSLGQGRTYEQYF

j_call: TRBJ1-4
clone_size: -
d_call: -
v_call: TRBV7-9
cdr3_nt: TGTGCCAGCAGCTCCAATCCTAGAGGTGAAAAACTGTTTTTT
cdr3_aa: CASSSNPRGEKLFF

j_call: TRBJ2-3
clone_size: -
d_call: TRBD2
v_call: TRBV3-1/TRBV3-2
cdr3_nt: TGTGCCAGCAGCCAGGTAGCGGGGGTAGTCACAGATACGCAGTATTTT
cdr3_aa: CASSQVAGVVTDTQYF

j_call: TRBJ1-2
clone_size: -
d_call: -
v_call: TRBV18
cdr3_nt: TGTGCCAGCTCACCGGACACAGTGAGTGGCTACACCTTC
cdr3_aa: CASSPDTVSGYTF

j_call: TRBJ1-4
clone_size: -
d_call: -
v_call: TRBV5-1
cdr3_nt: TGCGCCAGCAGCCTCGGCTCGGGGGGCGCGGGTGAAAAACTGTTTTTT
cdr3_aa: CASSLGSGGAGEKLFF